The rows below give T cell receptor beta chains drawn from one sample of a study of blood T cell repertoires in COVID-19. Assay used: immunoSEQ multiplex PCR; TCRdb lists only in-frame clones, some missing. The table shows 300,000 to 400,000 clones, with over 75% occurring only once. The sequencing input was peripheral blood. These receptors came from a woman between 55 and 75 years old with COVID-19, enrolled during active disease. Each CDR3 is given with its conserved first and last residue. Fields, in order: V gene, J gene, clone size, D gene, CDR3 protein, CDR3 DNA. D genes are given only for firm matches. Expanded clones get a size class; other rows say once, few or many, or leave the size out.

TRBV2	TRBJ2-3	-	TRBD1	CASSSRDRGSTDTQYF	TGTGCCAGCAGTAGCCGGGACAGAGGTAGCACAGATACGCAGTATTTT
TRBV7-2	TRBJ1-1	once	-	CASSLGLLNTEAFF	TGTGCCAGCAGCTTAGGACTCTTGAACACTGAAGCTTTCTTT
TRBV11-2	TRBJ1-4	-	TRBD1	CASSLAVTGKVANEKLFF	TGTGCCAGCAGCTTAGCTGTGACAGGGAAAGTTGCTAATGAAAAACTGTTTTTT
TRBV5-4	TRBJ2-5	-	TRBD2	CASSLRLAEETQYF	TGTGCCAGCAGCTTGCGACTAGCGGAAGAGACCCAGTACTTC
TRBV7-9	TRBJ1-4	-	-	CASSLAFVRGEELFF	TGTGCCAGCAGCTTAGCGTTCGTTCGTGGGGAGGAACTGTTTTTT
TRBV5-1	TRBJ2-6	-	-	CASSPFDSSGANVLTF	TGCGCCAGCAGCCCGTTCGACTCCTCTGGGGCCAACGTCCTGACTTTC
TRBV18	TRBJ1-4	once	-	CASLQSLNEKLFF	TGTGCCAGCTTACAGTCCCTTAATGAAAAACTGTTTTTT
TRBV5-6	TRBJ2-7	once	TRBD1	CASTRDRAYEQYF	TGTGCCAGCACCCGGGACAGGGCCTACGAGCAGTACTTC
TRBV5-4	TRBJ2-3	-	-	CASSLFGSMGLPTQYF	TGTGCCAGCAGCTTGTTCGGGAGTATGGGACTCCCGACGCAGTATTTT
TRBV4-1	TRBJ1-2	once	-	CASSQEEGRAGYTF	TGCGCCAGCAGCCAAGAGGAGGGTAGGGCCGGCTACACCTTC
TRBV5-4	TRBJ2-5	-	-	CASGAGAVQETQYF	TGTGCCAGCGGGGCGGGGGCGGTCCAAGAGACCCAGTACTTC
TRBV6-5	TRBJ1-2	once	TRBD1	CATISRDRANYGYTF	TGTGCCACCATCTCCCGGGACAGGGCTAACTATGGCTACACCTTC
TRBV3-1/TRBV3-2	TRBJ2-1	-	TRBD2	CASSVTAGGVRINEQFF	TGTGCCAGCAGCGTCACGGCCGGGGGGGTGCGGATAAATGAGCAGTTCTTC
TRBV11-2	TRBJ1-2	-	TRBD1	CASSLGRFGQGANYGYTF	TGTGCCAGCAGCTTAGGAAGGTTCGGACAGGGGGCTAACTATGGCTACACCTTC
TRBV25-1	TRBJ1-6	once	-	CASSGFSLYNSPLHF	TGTGCCAGCAGTGGATTTTCCCTCTATAATTCGCCCCTCCACTTT
TRBV19	TRBJ1-2	few	TRBD1	CASSVQGPLPYGYTF	TGTGCCAGTAGTGTACAGGGGCCCCTACCCTATGGCTACACCTTC
TRBV4-2	TRBJ1-1	-	TRBD1	CASSLTGSTEAFF	TGTGCCAGCAGCCTGACAGGGAGCACTGAAGCTTTCTTT
TRBV18	TRBJ2-1	-	TRBD2	CASSGGASYNEQFF	TGTGCCAGCTCCGGGGGGGCCAGCTACAATGAGCAGTTCTTC
TRBV6-5	TRBJ1-5	-	TRBD1	CASRGAGGENQPQHF	TGTGCCAGCAGGGGCGCAGGGGGAGAGAATCAGCCCCAGCATTTT
TRBV4-2	TRBJ1-1	-	-	CASSPGLLNTEAFF	TGTGCCAGCAGCCCCGGACTCCTGAACACTGAAGCTTTCTTT
TRBV28	TRBJ1-2	-	-	CASRTGPGYTF	TGTGCCAGCAGAACAGGGCCAGGCTACACCTTC
TRBV5-1	TRBJ1-2	-	-	CASSSPGGAYGYTF	TGCGCCAGCAGCTCCCCGGGGGGCGCCTATGGCTACACCTTC
TRBV28	TRBJ2-2	-	-	CASSLGPWAGELFF	TGTGCCAGCAGTTTAGGGCCCTGGGCCGGGGAGCTGTTTTTT
TRBV5-4	TRBJ1-6	-	-	CASSLDSPYNSPLHF	TGTGCCAGCAGCTTGGACAGCCCATATAATTCACCCCTCCACTTT
TRBV7-8	TRBJ1-2	-	-	CASSPPVGGYTF	TGTGCCAGCAGCCCCCCAGTGGGCGGCTACACCTTC
TRBV18	TRBJ2-7	-	TRBD1	CASSLDRGPTYEQYF	TGTGCCAGCTCACTGGACAGGGGACCGACCTACGAGCAGTACTTC
TRBV27	TRBJ1-2	-	-	CASSLRGYGYTF	TGTGCCAGCAGTTTACGGGGCTATGGCTACACCTTC